The 7 T cell receptor beta chains reported below all come from one sample, sequenced in a study of T cells after yellow fever vaccination. Using its own MiXCR run on the 5' RACE reads, TCRdb lists one record per CDR3 protein. The repertoire holds about 99,000 distinct CDR3 sequences, with under 6.5% as singletons. Sequences were derived from CD8+ T cells sorted from PBMCs, sampled 10 days after the yellow fever booster vaccination. These TCRs come from a man younger than 35 who received the YFV17D yellow fever vaccine.

The table lists this clonotype with a few counts. The chain joins TRBV4-2 to TRBJ2-1, with D hard to call. Between the trimmed V and J ends, which lost 0 bases and 8 bases, there was a span of 17 bases. CDR1 is LGHNA, CDR2 YNFKEQ, per germline. The CDR3 runs 16 residues. The CDR3 sequence is CASSQDFKFQLDEQFF. CDR3 in DNA: TGTGCCAGCAGCCAAGATTTTAAATTCCAATTAGATGAGCAGTTCTTC.

This clonotype has a handful of counts. The rearrangement joins TRBV5-1 to TRBJ1-2; 7 nucleotides line up with TRBD1. Losses at the gene ends were 7 bases for V and 4 bases for J; bases not matched to a gene: 13. The germline CDR1 and CDR2 sequences are SGHRS and YFSETQ. CDR3 length: 15 residues. CDR3 DNA: TGCGCCAGCGCAACCAGGGGGAGAGACCCCTATGGCTACACCTTC. Its translation: CASATRGRDPYGYTF.

The table lists this clonotype with many counts. The J gene is TRBJ2-1, the V gene TRBV7-9; D is ambiguous. Germline CDR1 and CDR2: SEHNR and FQNEAQ (reference sequence). Trimming took off 5 bases at V and 0 bases at J, with 14 bases between the two ends. This CDR3 has 16 residues. This chain's CDR3 is CASSRDREGSYNEQFF. The CDR3 bases are TGTGCCAGCAGCAGAGACCGCGAAGGCTCCTACAATGAGCAGTTCTTC.

This clonotype has only a few counts. V gene TRBV4-1 combines with J gene TRBJ1-3; the D is unclear. The CDR3 runs to 21 residues. The V gene's germline CDR1 is MGHRA and CDR2 YSYEKL. V was shortened by 4 bases and J by 2 bases, with 30 bases between the two germline ends. CDR3 in DNA: TGCGCCAGCAGCCGAGTTCCCCGGACTCACGGCGCGTTAGGAGCTGGAAACACCATATATTTT. Its protein product is CASSRVPRTHGALGAGNTIYF.

This clonotype was detected ten times or more. V usage is TRBV4-3 and J usage is TRBJ2-2; D is possibly TRBD2 (7 bases). The germline V and J ends were trimmed by 0 bases and 4 bases, with 15 bases remaining between them. CDR1 is LGHNA and CDR2 is YSLEER in the germline V gene. This CDR3 spans 17 amino acids. This CDR3 reads CASSQDPGGAGTGELFF. CDR3 nucleotides: TGCGCCAGCAGCCAAGATCCGGGGGGCGCGGGCACCGGGGAGCTGTTTTTT.

In nucleotides, the CDR3 is TGTGCCAGCAGCCAGGGGGATACGAACACTGAAGCTTTCTTT. This encodes CASSQGDTNTEAFF. The V call is TRBV3-1, the J call TRBJ1-1; the D gene is possibly TRBD1 (5 bases). V shed 3 bases and J shed 1 base, with 9 bases lying between them. The germline V gene encodes CDR1 LGHDT and CDR2 YNNKEL (reference sequence). This CDR3 has 14 amino acids.

This clonotype was seen a few times. The V gene is TRBV10-3, the J gene TRBJ2-7; D possibly matches TRBD1 or TRBD2 (5 bases each). The CDR3 runs 14 residues. Trimming stripped 11 bases from V and 1 base from J, with 18 bases between. Germline assignment: CDR1 ENHRY and CDR2 SYGVKD. CDR3 sequence: CAAGWGFLSYEQYF. The DNA of the CDR3 is TGTGCCGCCGGTTGGGGGTTCTTATCCTACGAGCAGTACTTC.